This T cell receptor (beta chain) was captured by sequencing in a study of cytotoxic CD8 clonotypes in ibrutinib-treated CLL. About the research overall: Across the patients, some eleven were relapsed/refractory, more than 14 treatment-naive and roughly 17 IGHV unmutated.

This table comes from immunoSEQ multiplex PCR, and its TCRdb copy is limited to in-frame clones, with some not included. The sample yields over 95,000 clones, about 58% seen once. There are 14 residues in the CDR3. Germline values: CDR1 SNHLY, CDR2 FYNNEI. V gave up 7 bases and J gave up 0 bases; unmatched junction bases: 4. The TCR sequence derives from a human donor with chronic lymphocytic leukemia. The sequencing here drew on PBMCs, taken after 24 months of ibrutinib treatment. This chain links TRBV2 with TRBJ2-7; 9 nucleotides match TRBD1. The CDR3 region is CASTGTGSSYEQYF. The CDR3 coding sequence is TGTGCCAGCACAGGGACAGGGAGCTCCTACGAGCAGTACTTC.